Below, 16 T cell receptor beta chains from the same sample are listed, as sequenced in a study of blood T cell repertoires in COVID-19. Some clones are missing from TCRdb's copy, which holds only in-frame ones; the method was immunoSEQ multiplex PCR. The sample gives about 53,000 clones, just under 90% of which show up once; 4% is in the top ten. The sequenced sample consisted of peripheral blood. These receptors were obtained from a man in his forties or fifties with acute or convalescent COVID-19.

The chain joins TRBV7-9 to TRBJ2-3, with TRBD1 matching 7 bases. With V trimmed by 8 bases and J by 1 base, 9 bases remained unmatched. The germline V gene has CDR1 SEHNR and CDR2 FQNEAQ (reference sequence). The CDR3 runs 15 residues. The CDR3 sequence: CASGNNRGRTDTQYF. The CDR3 DNA is TGTGCCAGCGGCAACAACAGGGGTCGCACAGATACGCAGTATTTT. The full variable domain, with the rest looked up from reference TRBV7-9 and TRBJ2-3, is DTGVSQNPRHKITKRGQNVTFRCDPISEHNRLYWYRQTLGQGPEFLTYFQNEAQLEKSRLLSDRFSAERPKGSFSTLEIQRTEQGDSAMYLCASGNNRGRTDTQYFGPGTRLTVL.

The chain links TRBV18 to TRBJ2-1; 13 bases align to TRBD2. CDR3 length equals 17 residues. The trim removed 2 bases at V and 10 bases at J, leaving 11 bases unmatched. CDR1 is KGHSH, CDR2 LQKENI, per germline. CDR3 region: CASSPTSGLAGVYEQFF. In nucleotides, the CDR3 is TGTGCCAGCTCACCAACCTCAGGACTAGCGGGAGTCTACGAGCAGTTCTTC.

The chain couples TRBV9 to TRBJ2-1, with 11 positions matching TRBD1. This CDR3 has 17 residues. Germline V gives CDR1 SGDLS, CDR2 YYNGEE. V was clipped by 1 base and J by 3 bases; unmatched bases: 6. The CDR3 sequence is CASSVNRDRGVYNEQFF. Here the CDR3 DNA reads TGTGCCAGCAGCGTAAACCGGGACAGGGGGGTCTACAATGAGCAGTTCTTC.

The gene calls are TRBV10-3 and TRBJ2-1; 10 bases align to TRBD1. Per germline, CDR1 ENHRY and CDR2 SYGVKD. V lost 0 bases and J lost 14; bases outside the gene matches: 4. CDR3 length: 13 amino acids. The CDR3 nucleotides are TGTGCCATCAGTGAGTCATTGGGGACAGGGGAGTTCTTC. It yields the protein CAISESLGTGEFF.

The chain links TRBV6-5 to TRBJ2-5; 9 nucleotides agree with TRBD2. CDR3 length: 15 residues. Germline V gene sequence: CDR1 MNHEY, CDR2 SVGAGI. Trimming at V came to 2 bases and at J to 2 bases, leaving 3 bases not matched to a gene. CDR3 protein: CASSYDAGGQETQYF. Here the CDR3 DNA reads TGTGCCAGCAGTTACGACGCGGGGGGGCAAGAGACCCAGTACTTC.

This sequence joins TRBV18 and TRBJ2-1, with D possibly being TRBD1 (7 bases). This CDR3 is built from 16 residues. CDR1 KGHSH and CDR2 LQKENI come from the germline V gene. The V gene lost 3 bases and the J gene lost 5 bases, with 17 bases spanning the gap. The CDR3 here is CASSPGGQGVNNEQFF. CDR3 in DNA: TGTGCCAGCTCACCCGGAGGGCAGGGGGTCAACAATGAGCAGTTCTTC.

The chain is built from TRBV29-1 and TRBJ1-2, with TRBD1 matching over 7 bases. Germline loops: CDR1 SQVTM, CDR2 ANQGSEA. Trimming at V came to 7 bases and at J to 8 bases, leaving 7 bases not matched to a gene. This CDR3 comprises 11 residues. The CDR3: CSGTGEEGYTF. The CDR3 DNA is TGCAGCGGCACAGGGGAGGAAGGCTACACCTTC.

The V call is TRBV14, the J call TRBJ1-2; D may be TRBD1 (6 bases). Germline CDR1 SGHDN, CDR2 FVKESK. CDR3 length: 15 amino acids. With 0 bases removed from V and 6 bases from J, the gap between germline ends came to 14 bases. CDR3 bases: TGTGCCAGCAGCCAAGATCCGGGGGGGGCGAATGGCTACACCTTC. It translates to CASSQDPGGANGYTF. The entire variable domain, with the rest obtained from reference TRBV14 and TRBJ1-2, is as follows: EAGVTQFPSHSVIEKGQTVTLRCDPISGHDNLYWYRRVMGKEIKFLLHFVKESKQDESGMPNNRFLAERTGGTYSTLKVQPAELEDSGVYFCASSQDPGGANGYTFGSGTRLTVV.

In this sample, this clone turned up once. The chain combines TRBV7-9 with TRBJ1-1; a weak D match, TRBD1 (6 bases). The CDR3 has 15 residues. Trimming took 3 bases from V and 1 from J, leaving 12 bases between them. Germline assignment: CDR1 SEHNR and CDR2 FQNEAQ (reference sequence). In DNA form, the CDR3 reads TGTGCCAGCAGCTTTTTTCAGGGGAGGAACACTGAAGCTTTCTTT. Protein product: CASSFFQGRNTEAFF.

This clone has just one count. The gene calls are TRBV10-3 and TRBJ1-2; 7 bases align to TRBD1. The CDR3 is 14 amino acids. CDR1 is ENHRY and CDR2 is SYGVKD in the germline V gene. Unmatched junction bases numbered 4, after V lost 6 bases and J lost 0 bases. The CDR3, as DNA: TGTGCCATCAGGAACACAGGGGCTAACTATGGCTACACCTTC. Translated, it gives CAIRNTGANYGYTF.

The rearrangement joins TRBV3-1 (or the pseudogene TRBV3-2) to TRBJ1-2; 8 positions match TRBD1. The germline gives CDR1 LGHDT, CDR2 YNNKEL (reference sequence). CDR3 length equals 13 residues. V trimming: 5 bases; J trimming: 7 bases; junction bases outside the gene matches: 6. The DNA of the CDR3 is TGTGCCAGCAGCACCCGGACAGGGTTTGGCTACACCTTC. It encodes CASSTRTGFGYTF.

V usage is TRBV27 and J usage is TRBJ1-6; 9 bases agree with TRBD1. In germline, CDR1 is MNHEY, CDR2 SMNVEV (reference sequence). The J segment lost 6 bases and the V segment lost 4 bases, leaving 4 bases of the junction unmatched. The CDR3 loop spans 15 amino acids. CDR3 in amino acids: CASSSWTGVNSPLHF. CDR3 DNA: TGTGCCAGCAGTTCATGGACAGGGGTTAATTCACCCCTCCACTTT.

The genes are TRBV27 and TRBJ1-3, with TRBD1 identical over 8 bases. CDR1 is MNHEY, CDR2 SMNVEV, per germline (reference sequence). The CDR3 covers 15 residues. The V and J ends lost 6 bases and 4 bases, in that order; junction bases with no gene match: 8. In DNA, the CDR3 is TGTGCCAGCAGGAAAATGGGGACAGGAGGAAACACCATATATTTT. Protein product: CASRKMGTGGNTIYF.

This clone was seen just once. The chain carries TRBV28 and TRBJ2-7; D might be TRBD2 (6 bases). Germline V gene sequence: CDR1 MDHEN, CDR2 SYDVKM. The CDR3 is made up of 12 amino acids. V was cut by 7 bases and J by 4 bases, with 11 bases left in between. CDR3 sequence reads: CASTSRGYEQYF. The CDR3 bases are TGTGCCAGCACGAGCCGGGGGTACGAGCAGTACTTC.

This chain links TRBV6-6 with TRBJ2-7; D gene ambiguous. There are 12 residues in the CDR3. V was cut by 6 bases and J by 3 bases, with 9 bases left in between. CDR1 is MNHNY and CDR2 is SVGAGI in the germline V gene (reference sequence). CDR3 loop: CASSPLNYEQYF. CDR3 in DNA: TGTGCCAGCAGCCCACTTAACTACGAGCAGTACTTC.

The chain recombines TRBV3-1 (or the pseudogene TRBV3-2) with TRBJ1-1; 7 positions agree with TRBD1. Germline CDR1 and CDR2: LGHDT and YNNKEL (reference sequence). Unmatched junction bases numbered 2, after V lost 6 bases and J lost 4 bases. The CDR3 sequence is 12 residues long. The CDR3 DNA reads as TGTGCCAGCAGACGACAGGGCACTGAAGCTTTCTTT. This sequence encodes CASRRQGTEAFF.